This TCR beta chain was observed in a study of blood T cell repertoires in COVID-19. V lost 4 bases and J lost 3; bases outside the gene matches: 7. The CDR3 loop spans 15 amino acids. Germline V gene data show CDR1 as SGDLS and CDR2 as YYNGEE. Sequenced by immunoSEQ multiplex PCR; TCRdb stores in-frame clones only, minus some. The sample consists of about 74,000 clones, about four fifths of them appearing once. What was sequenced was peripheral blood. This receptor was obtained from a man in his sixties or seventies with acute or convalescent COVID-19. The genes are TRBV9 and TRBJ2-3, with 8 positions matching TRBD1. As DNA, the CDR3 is TGTGCCAGCAGCTCCTGGACAGGGAGTACAGATACGCAGTATTTT. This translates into CASSSWTGSTDTQYF.